The subject of this entry is one T cell receptor (beta chain). Its antigen specificity is not known. Per-base quality was not reported, and no clone a single base away is much larger than it. The sample belongs to a study of post-analysis software for immune sequencing data (dated by TCRdb to the mid-2010s). In the study overall: Recorded disease courses included relapsing-remitting, secondary progressive and progressive-relapsing multiple sclerosis, with some patients lacking subtype annotation. The multiple sclerosis patient repertoires were compared with some twelve previously published healthy control repertoires from donors aged roughly 6 to 25 years. A subset of samples was prepared in parallel using single-end sample barcoding, then pooled and co-amplified after Illumina adapter ligation. Summary of the overall study and its limitations: Strong co-clustering of samples prepared in the same batch was shown by direct clustering with F measure, prompting a batch-effect correction. A few TRBV segments, including TRBV5-6, TRBV5-1 and TRBV20-1, were significantly more frequent in patients than controls. Compared with controls, multiple sclerosis patients had significantly lower normalized Chao1 diversity, a finding suggesting substantial peripheral T-cell clonal expansion. The multiple sclerosis patient group was slightly younger than the control group.

Unmatched junction bases come to 2, with V trimmed by 5 bases and J by 6 bases. The CDR3 contains 14 residues, cysteine and phenylalanine counted. The kept DNA is CDR3 alone, 42 bases in frame from the first base. The library was made by PCR. Data came from an Illumina HiSeq 2500. Unique molecular identifiers were incorporated into TCR beta cDNA libraries to reduce PCR and sequencing biases. About 500,000 cDNA molecules were obtained for every 1 to 10 million input T cells, so each molecule roughly corresponded to one T cell. The patient libraries were prepared and sequenced using the same protocol as the earlier healthy control dataset. Samples belonging to the same batch were prepared together, multiplexed and sequenced on a shared HiSeq lane. The study's own analysis went as follows. MIGEC was used to process the raw barcoded reads, and molecular identifier groups with only a single read were discarded before consensus assembly and CDR3 extraction. Clonotype tables were post-analysed with VDJtools, and diversity was normalized by down-sampling all datasets to the smallest sample size. In repertoire overlap clustering, CDR3 amino acid sequences, but not nucleotide sequences, were matched to correct batch-related cross-sample contamination. Through fastp at Q25 and MiXCR, TCRdb rebuilt clones from the public reads, retaining in-frame beta chains. CDR3 protein sequences are deduplicated, and each keeps its most common genes and DNA. The V and J calls reflect TCRdb's pipeline rather than the authors' work. Within this sample are hundreds of thousands of distinct CDR3 sequences, with roughly 50% of them counted one time only. The ten largest clones capture 4% to 5.5% of the sample.

TCR beta repertoires were profiled from peripheral blood of approximately 13 young patients with multiple sclerosis to demonstrate the VDJtools post-analysis software. The multiple sclerosis patients were children and adolescents ranging in age from roughly 6 to 16 years. This chain is built from TRBV12-3 or TRBV12-4 and TRBJ1-5, and 12 junction bases match TRBD1. The sequence came from a girl aged 10-17 years with multiple sclerosis. The sequenced material came from blood. The DNA reads TGTGCCAGCAGTGGGACAGGGGGCCGTCAGCCCCAGCATTTT. Translated, it gives CASSGTGGRQPQHF.